This T cell receptor beta chain was captured in a study of blood T cells in healthy people across ages. Using a J-beta primer mix together with a sample-barcoded 5' primer, a second PCR was run for roughly 7 to 11 cycles. One entry per CDR3 protein results from TCRdb running MiXCR on the 5' RACE reads. This table holds about 1 million distinct CDR3 sequences, under 45% found once. This CDR3 has 15 amino acids. Trimming pared 8 bases from V and 5 bases from J, leaving 19 bases between. The germline CDR1 and CDR2 sequences are SGHTA and FQGTGA. Input material: blood. The TCR originated in a woman aged 60-70 years in good health. This sequence joins TRBV7-3 and TRBJ2-1; maybe TRBD2 (6 bases). CDR3 nucleotide sequence: TGTGCCAGCGGCATTACCGGGACTGCACACAATGAGCAGTTCTTC. Amino acid sequence: CASGITGTAHNEQFF.